The clone carrying this T cell receptor beta chain was seen only a few times. Its antigen remains unknown. TCR beta CDR3 sequences were amplified from RNA transcripts. The HTBI set primed first-round TCR CDR3 RT-PCR. One entry per CDR3 protein, called by TCRdb with MiXCR from the multiplex PCR reads. The data contain fewer than 750,000 distinct CDR3 sequences, about 14% of them singletons. Criteria for exclusion of patients were uncontrolled infection, other autoimmune disease, pregnancy or lactation. In germline, CDR1 is SEHNR, CDR2 FQNEAQ (reference sequence). The ends lost 5 bases at V and 6 bases at J; junction bases unmatched: 3. This CDR3 spans 12 amino acids. This entry is derived from a study of T cells in Graves' hyperthyroidism and ophthalmopathy. Notes on the study in general: In blood, most of the thyroid clonotypes expanded above 0.001 were also present.

The sample consisted of blood. The origin of this receptor is a woman between 50 and 59 years old with Graves' ophthalmopathy. The chain uses TRBV7-9 and TRBJ1-2, with 7 nucleotides matching TRBD1. CDR3 protein: CASSKQGNGYTF. In DNA form, the CDR3 reads TGTGCCAGCAGCAAACAGGGGAATGGCTACACCTTC.